The 9 T cell receptor beta chains given below trace back to one sample, sequenced in a study of graft-versus-host responses after intestinal transplantation (dated by TCRdb to the early 2020s). For these TCRs, the target antigens are not known. Sample time point, as interpreted from the label and publication: cells obtained before transplantation from donor or recipient. To prepare the library, the immunoSEQ multiplex PCR assay was applied. Entries here come from immuneACCESS through TCRdb and include only in-frame sequences with V and J called. Some clones fail to appear in such tables; in the studies checked, an unresolved V gene covers under half of the shortfall, and the cause of the remainder is unknown. The sample table shows about 39,000 clones, and more than 90% are seen once. The ten top clones hold less than 0.25% of the sample. The specimen comprised unstimulated CD8+ T cells sorted from spleen or lymph node cells, sampled before transplant. These receptors were taken from a human donor who was the organ donor for an intestinal transplant.

CDR3 bases: TGTGCCAGCAGTGAAGGGACTAGCGGGGGGGGGAACACCGGGGAGCTGTTTTTT. This translates into CASSEGTSGGGNTGELFF. The chain carries TRBV6-1 and TRBJ2-2; TRBD2 aligns across 15 bases. Germline V lookup: CDR1 MNHNS, CDR2 SASEGT. V shed 1 base, J shed 1 base, and the junction held 1 base outside the gene matches. CDR3 size: 18 residues.

The gene calls are TRBV5-6 and TRBJ2-3; 10 nucleotides match TRBD2. The CDR3 contains 14 residues. Germline lookup yields CDR1 SGHDT and CDR2 YYEEEE. J was trimmed by 6 bases and V by 2 bases; bases with no gene match: 3. CDR3 in amino acids: CASSLAGGLDTQYF. The CDR3 bases are TGTGCCAGCAGCTTAGCGGGGGGGCTTGATACGCAGTATTTT.

The rearrangement joins TRBV2 to TRBJ1-1, with D unresolved. Germline V gives CDR1 SNHLY, CDR2 FYNNEI. Trimming took 6 bases from V and 10 from J, leaving 12 bases between them. The CDR3 is made up of 11 amino acids. The CDR3 DNA reads TGTGCCAGCAGAAATCGGCTGGGAGCTTTCTTT. Translation: CASRNRLGAFF.

The chain uses TRBV19 and TRBJ2-7, with a tentative D call TRBD2 (5 bases). CDR3 length: 12 residues. The ends were cut back, 1 base at V and 4 bases at J, with 5 bases in the middle. Germline V gene lookup returns CDR1 LNHDA and CDR2 SQIVND (reference sequence). The CDR3 DNA is TGTGCCAGTAGTATAGGAGGGTACGAGCAGTACTTC. As protein: CASSIGGYEQYF.

This chain connects TRBV6-5 to TRBJ1-1, with D possibly matching TRBD1 (5 bases). CDR3 length equals 16 residues. The germline V gene encodes CDR1 MNHEY and CDR2 SVGAGI. V shed 2 bases and J shed 1 base, with 14 bases lying between them. CDR3 bases: TGTGCCAGCAGTTACAGTCCTCTGGGGACGAACACTGAAGCTTTCTTT. This codes for CASSYSPLGTNTEAFF.

The V call is TRBV27, the J call TRBJ1-1; D possibly corresponds to TRBD1 (6 bases). The germline V gene encodes CDR1 MNHEY and CDR2 SMNVEV (reference sequence). The CDR3 length is 13 residues. V dropped 5 bases and J dropped 3 bases, with 10 bases sitting between them. The DNA for the CDR3 is TGTGCCAGCAGTGCCGGGACACACACTGAAGCTTTCTTT. It is translated as CASSAGTHTEAFF.

The genes are TRBV4-1 and TRBJ2-5; weak D call: TRBD1 (6 bases). The CDR3 is 14 residues long. V lost 4 bases to trimming and J lost 9 bases, with 18 bases between them. Germline V gene sequence: CDR1 MGHRA, CDR2 YSYEKL. CDR3 protein: CASSPTFGTTSQYF. The DNA for the CDR3 is TGCGCCAGCAGCCCCACATTCGGGACAACGTCCCAGTACTTC.

The rearrangement uses TRBV12-2 and TRBJ2-1; no check of the table's D call, TRBD2, against the DNA was made. TRBV12-2 is a recognized pseudogene. This CDR3 spans 15 amino acids. The CDR3 DNA reads TGTGCAAGTCGGACGGGGAGCGGGGGGGCGGATGAGCAGTTCTTC. Encoded protein: CASRTGSGGADEQFF.

The chain joins TRBV4-1 to TRBJ2-2; TRBD2 aligns across 12 bases. V was pared by 1 base and J by 3 bases, with 0 bases of the junction left unmatched. Germline values: CDR1 MGHRA, CDR2 YSYEKL. This CDR3 is built from 16 residues. This CDR3 reads CASSQGLAGDTGELFF. The CDR3 nucleotides read TGCGCCAGCAGCCAAGGACTAGCGGGGGACACCGGGGAGCTGTTTTTT.